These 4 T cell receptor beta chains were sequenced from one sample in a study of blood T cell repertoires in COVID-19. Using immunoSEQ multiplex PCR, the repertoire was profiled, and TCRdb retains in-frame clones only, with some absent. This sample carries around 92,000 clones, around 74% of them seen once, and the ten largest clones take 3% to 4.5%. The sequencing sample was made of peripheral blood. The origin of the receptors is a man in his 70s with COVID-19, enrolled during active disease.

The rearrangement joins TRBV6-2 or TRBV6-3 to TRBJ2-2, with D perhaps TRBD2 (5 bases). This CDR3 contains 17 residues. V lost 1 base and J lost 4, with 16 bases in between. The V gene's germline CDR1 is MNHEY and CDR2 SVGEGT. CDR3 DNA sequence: TGTGCCAGCAGTTACTTTGGACTTACGGCGGGCACCGGGGAGCTGTTTTTT. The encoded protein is CASSYFGLTAGTGELFF.

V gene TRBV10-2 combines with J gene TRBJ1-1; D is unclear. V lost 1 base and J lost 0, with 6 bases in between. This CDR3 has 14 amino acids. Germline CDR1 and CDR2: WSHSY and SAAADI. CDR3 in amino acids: CASSEFLVNTEAFF. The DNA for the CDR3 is TGCGCCAGCAGTGAGTTTCTCGTGAACACTGAAGCTTTCTTT.

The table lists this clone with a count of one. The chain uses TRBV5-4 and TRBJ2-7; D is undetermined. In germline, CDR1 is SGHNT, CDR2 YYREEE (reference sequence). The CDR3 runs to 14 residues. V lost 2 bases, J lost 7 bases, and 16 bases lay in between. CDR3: CASSFPGDGREQYF. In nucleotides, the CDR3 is TGTGCCAGCAGCTTTCCGGGTGATGGAAGGGAGCAGTACTTC.

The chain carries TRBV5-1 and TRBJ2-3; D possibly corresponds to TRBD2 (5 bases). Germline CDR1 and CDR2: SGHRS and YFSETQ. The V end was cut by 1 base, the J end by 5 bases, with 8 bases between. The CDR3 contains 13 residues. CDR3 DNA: TGCGCCAGCAGCTTGCGCGGGCTAGATACGCAGTATTTT. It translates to CASSLRGLDTQYF.